This TCR beta chain stems from a study of cytomegalovirus exposure and HLA in healthy donors. Researchers ran the PCR with 60 Vbeta and 13 Jbeta primers. Per the original data handling: Later, about 80 million unique TCR beta chains were counted in an analysis, and some 9.9 million of them were shared. Assay: immunoSEQ multiplex PCR; the TCRdb copy retains only in-frame clones and omits some. The DNA gave D and trimming, while V, J and clone size come from that table. The table records about 260,000 clones, just under 85% of them present only once. Whole-study findings and limits: Analysis was carried out at a later point, and it linked a missense DCLRE1C variant to TCR beta V- and J-gene trimming. A list of 150 or so TCR beta chains associated with cytomegalovirus was given.

Concerning this clone itself: Its antigen is unidentified.

The V gene lost 3 bases and the J gene lost 0 bases, with 8 bases spanning the gap. This CDR3 contains 14 residues. CDR1 is MNHNS, CDR2 SASEGT, per germline. This clonotype originated in a woman between 35 and 50 years old in good health and CMV-seropositive. V gene TRBV6-1 combines with J gene TRBJ1-2, with D perhaps TRBD1 (6 bases). Sequencing was carried out using PBMCs. Written as DNA, the CDR3 is TGTGCCAGCAGTGACAGGACAGCTAACTATGGCTACACCTTC. Protein product: CASSDRTANYGYTF.